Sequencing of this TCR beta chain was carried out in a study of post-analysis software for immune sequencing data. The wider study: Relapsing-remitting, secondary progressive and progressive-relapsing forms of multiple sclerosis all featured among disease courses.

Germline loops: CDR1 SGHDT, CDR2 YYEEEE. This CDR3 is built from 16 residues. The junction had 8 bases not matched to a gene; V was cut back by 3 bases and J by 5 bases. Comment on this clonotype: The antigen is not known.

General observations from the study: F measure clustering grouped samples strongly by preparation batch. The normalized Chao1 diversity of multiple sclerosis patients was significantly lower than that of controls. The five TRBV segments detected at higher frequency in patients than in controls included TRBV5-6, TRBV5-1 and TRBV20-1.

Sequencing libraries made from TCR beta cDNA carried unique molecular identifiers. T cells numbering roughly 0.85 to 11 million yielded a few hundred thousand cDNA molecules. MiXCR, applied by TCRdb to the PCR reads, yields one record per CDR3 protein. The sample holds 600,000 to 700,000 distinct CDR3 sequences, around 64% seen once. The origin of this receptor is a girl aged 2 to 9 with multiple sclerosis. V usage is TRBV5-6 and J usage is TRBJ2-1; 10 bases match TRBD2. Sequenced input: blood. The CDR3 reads CASSYNQGLADNEQFF. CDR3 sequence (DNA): TGTGCCAGCAGCTACAACCAAGGACTAGCGGACAATGAGCAGTTCTTC.